This TCR beta chain was documented in a study of blood T cell repertoires in COVID-19. Study overall: Acute and convalescent COVID-19 specimens originated in the United States, Italy and Spain. Sources were T cells, B-cell-depleted T cells, or PBMCs; the material itself was cDNA or gDNA.

Original analysis: Amplification of reference gene primers provided the estimated nucleated cell counts. TCRdb keeps only in-frame clones here, not all; method: immunoSEQ multiplex PCR. V and J calls and clone size are as listed in that table; D and trimming were resolved from the DNA. The sample contains 95,000 to 120,000 clones, around 84% of which appear only once. The germline V gene encodes CDR1 SGHAT and CDR2 FQNNGV. The CDR3 is 14 amino acids. V shed 0 bases and J 10 bases; nucleotides not matched to a gene: 6. The rearrangement uses TRBV11-2 and TRBJ2-1; TRBD2 matches 7 bases. The sequence was collected from a middle-aged woman with acute or convalescent COVID-19. Sample: peripheral blood. The CDR3 sequence: CASSLDRGEREQFF. DNA of the CDR3: TGTGCCAGCAGCTTAGATCGGGGGGAACGCGAGCAGTTCTTC.